The 19 T cell receptor beta chains reported below all come from one sample, sequenced in a study of shared clonotypes between healthy human individuals (dated by TCRdb to 2019 to 2021). Library creation used the immunoSEQ multiplex PCR assay. TCRdb obtained this table from immuneACCESS and retained in-frame rearrangements with V and J assigned. These tables miss some clones; where compared with another copy, unresolved V genes account for less than half of the shortfall, and the remainder is unexplained. The sample table contains roughly 640,000 clones; only one count was recorded for around 74% of them. Approximately 1.8% of the sample comes from the top ten. Sequencing was carried out using memory CD4+ T cells sorted from blood. This sample's cell subset or site label indicates: CD45RA-negative fraction. The receptors shown here come from a woman aged 25 to 45 in good health.

The table lists this clone with a count of one. V usage is TRBV7-2 and J usage is TRBJ2-5, with 7 bases that match TRBD1. The CDR3 consists of 17 residues. The germline gives CDR1 SGHTA, CDR2 FQGNSA. Trimming cost V 4 bases and J 8 bases; bases outside gene matches: 19. This chain's CDR3 is CASSWGQGVASMRTQYF. The CDR3 DNA follows: TGTGCCAGCAGCTGGGGGCAGGGGGTCGCCTCAATGAGAACCCAGTACTTC.

This chain uses TRBV6-1 with TRBJ2-7; 8 positions agree with TRBD2. From germline, CDR1 is MNHNS and CDR2 SASEGT. This CDR3 has 15 residues. Trimming at V came to 6 bases and at J to 6 bases, leaving 13 bases not matched to a gene. This CDR3 reads CASRRGEVAGSEQYF. In DNA form, the CDR3 reads TGTGCCAGCAGGAGAGGGGAGGTAGCGGGAAGCGAGCAGTACTTC.

The chain links TRBV30 to TRBJ2-4, with TRBD1 identical over 9 bases. From germline, CDR1 is GTSNPN and CDR2 SVGIG (reference sequence). The CDR3 is made up of 13 amino acids. Trimming at V came to 2 bases and at J to 6 bases, leaving 2 bases not matched to a gene. Written as DNA, the CDR3 is TGTGCCTGGAGTAGGGACAGGGCAAACATTCAGTACTTC. Translated: CAWSRDRANIQYF.

J is TRBJ2-2 and V is TRBV10-1; D call uncertain. The V and J ends lost 8 bases and 1 base respectively, with 8 bases between them. The CDR3 totals 13 residues. Per germline, CDR1 WNHNN and CDR2 SYGVQD (reference sequence). The DNA of the CDR3 is TGCGCCAGCGGTTCGGGGAACACCGGGGAGCTGTTTTTT. Translating gives CASGSGNTGELFF.

V gene TRBV27 combines with J gene TRBJ2-1, with D possibly being TRBD1 or TRBD2 (6 bases each). The germline V gene has CDR1 MNHEY and CDR2 SMNVEV (reference sequence). V gave up 5 bases and J gave up 6 bases, with 17 bases separating them. This CDR3 has 15 residues. The CDR3 spells CASSPEGVRLNEQFF. DNA of the CDR3: TGTGCCAGCAGTCCGGAGGGGGTTCGACTCAATGAGCAGTTCTTC.

There are a few counts of this clone. The chain joins TRBV10-3 to TRBJ2-5, with a possible D match to TRBD1 (6 bases). V was clipped by 6 bases and J by 4 bases, with 15 bases between them. The CDR3 covers 14 residues. The germline V gene encodes CDR1 ENHRY and CDR2 SYGVKD. This CDR3 is CAIRGQEAGETQYF. CDR3 sequence (DNA): TGTGCCATCAGGGGACAAGAGGCGGGAGAGACCCAGTACTTC.

The rearrangement links TRBV2 to TRBJ2-2, with a possible D match to TRBD2 (7 bases). Germline-derived CDR1 and CDR2 are SNHLY and FYNNEI. Trimming took 4 bases from V and 6 from J, leaving 15 bases between them. The CDR3 loop spans 15 amino acids. CDR3: CASSVFGGPSGELFF. CDR3 coding DNA: TGTGCCAGCAGTGTCTTCGGGGGGCCTTCCGGGGAGCTGTTTTTT.

This clone was counted between two and nine times. The chain carries TRBV4-2 and TRBJ2-1, with 8 bases matching TRBD2. The CDR3 loop spans 14 amino acids. Germline-derived CDR1 and CDR2 are LGHNA and YNFKEQ. Trimming took 5 bases from V and 10 from J; bases not matched to a gene: 10. CDR3 bases: TGTGCCAGCAGCTCATCGAGTCAGCGGGGGGAGCAGTTCTTC. Protein product: CASSSSSQRGEQFF.

This chain joins TRBV27 and TRBJ2-7; D perhaps matches TRBD2 (5 bases). V was clipped by 10 bases and J by 3 bases, with 16 bases between them. Looked up from germline, CDR1 is MNHEY and CDR2 is SMNVEV (reference sequence). The CDR3 contains 13 residues. The CDR3 bases are TGTGCCACCCCGACTACCCTTAGCTACGAGCAGTACTTC. Translating it yields CATPTTLSYEQYF.

The chain is built from TRBV5-4 and TRBJ2-3, with D possibly matching TRBD2 (5 bases). There are 15 residues in the CDR3. The ends were cut back, 6 bases at V and 0 bases at J, with 14 bases in the middle. Germline V gene data show CDR1 as SGHNT and CDR2 as YYREEE (reference sequence). The CDR3 protein is CASTDREASTDTQYF. The DNA of the CDR3 is TGTGCCAGCACCGACCGGGAAGCAAGCACAGATACGCAGTATTTT.

The V gene is TRBV28, the J gene TRBJ2-7; D is unclear. Germline V gives CDR1 MDHEN, CDR2 SYDVKM. The CDR3 is 12 residues long. The V and J ends lost 7 bases and 6 bases respectively, with 13 bases between them. The CDR3 protein is CASNRVNGEQYF. CDR3 DNA: TGTGCCAGCAATCGGGTTAATGGCGAGCAGTACTTC.

V and J are TRBV15 and TRBJ2-1; 7 bases map to TRBD1. J gave up 4 bases and V 4 bases, and 10 bases lay outside the gene matches. Looked up from germline, CDR1 is LNHNV and CDR2 is YYDKDF (reference sequence). The CDR3 spans 16 residues. The CDR3: CATSKVEGTAYNEQFF. CDR3 DNA sequence: TGTGCCACCAGCAAAGTAGAGGGGACAGCTTACAATGAGCAGTTCTTC.

The rearrangement joins TRBV5-1 to TRBJ2-5; tentatively, D is TRBD1 or TRBD2 (5 bases each). Trimming took off 4 bases at V and 6 bases at J, with 16 bases between the two ends. The germline V gene encodes CDR1 SGHRS and CDR2 YFSETQ. CDR3 length: 14 amino acids. The CDR3, as DNA: TGCGCCAGCAGCCCCGGGACCGGCGCCCAGACCCAGTACTTC. It is translated as CASSPGTGAQTQYF.

The chain recombines TRBV19 with TRBJ2-5; tentative D call: TRBD2 (6 bases). CDR3 length: 15 amino acids. CDR1 and CDR2 (germline): LNHDA, SQIVND (reference sequence). V was trimmed by 5 bases and J by 5 bases, leaving 18 bases between them. This chain's CDR3 is CASSLMGGPLETQYF. CDR3 sequence (DNA): TGTGCCAGTAGTCTCATGGGGGGACCGCTGGAGACCCAGTACTTC.

The chain joins TRBV7-9 to TRBJ2-1; D is uncertain. From germline, CDR1 is SEHNR and CDR2 FQNEAQ (reference sequence). With 5 bases removed from V and 0 bases from J, the gap between germline ends came to 5 bases. The CDR3 is made up of 13 amino acids. The chain's CDR3 is CASSTDSYNEQFF. The CDR3 region has the DNA TGTGCCAGCAGCACCGACTCCTACAATGAGCAGTTCTTC.

The chain has TRBV19 and TRBJ1-2; 9 nucleotides agree with TRBD1. From germline, CDR1 is LNHDA and CDR2 SQIVND (reference sequence). The junction had 4 bases not matched to a gene; V was cut back by 10 bases and J by 1 base. The CDR3 contains 13 residues. The DNA for the CDR3 is TGTGCCAATTCGACAGGGGGTAACTATGGCTACACCTTC. Amino acid sequence: CANSTGGNYGYTF.

This rearrangement joins TRBV21-1 to TRBJ2-5. TRBV21-1 is tagged as a pseudogene. The CDR3 totals 10 residues. DNA of the CDR3: TGTGCCAGCAGTGGGGTGGCCCAGTACTTC. Amino acids: CASSGVAQYF.

There are many counts of this clone. The chain has TRBV10-2 and TRBJ2-3; 9 nucleotides match TRBD2. This CDR3 is built from 20 residues. Germline trimming cut 7 bases from V and 2 bases from J; bases unmatched to any gene: 22. Per the germline V gene, CDR1 is WSHSY and CDR2 is SAAADI. The CDR3 protein is CASKRVAGDRREGHTDTQYF. CDR3 DNA sequence: TGCGCCAGCAAAAGGGTAGCGGGAGATCGGAGGGAAGGACACACAGATACGCAGTATTTT.

This clone was observed a few times. A read error may explain this, as a much larger clone is one base away. The same CDR3 also results from other DNA sequences found in this sample. The chain employs TRBV14 and TRBJ1-1; maybe TRBD1 (5 bases). The CDR3 runs to 13 residues. The ends were cut back, 2 bases at V and 2 bases at J, with 6 bases in the middle. Germline values: CDR1 SGHDN, CDR2 FVKESK. CDR3 sequence: CASSQQGNTEAFF. CDR3 DNA sequence: TGTGCCAGCAGCCAACAGGGTAACACTGAAGCTTTCTTT. The complete variable domain, with remaining parts taken from reference TRBV14 and TRBJ1-1, reads EAGVTQFPSHSVIEKGQTVTLRCDPISGHDNLYWYRRVMGKEIKFLLHFVKESKQDESGMPNNRFLAERTGGTYSTLKVQPAELEDSGVYFCASSQQGNTEAFFGQGTRLTVV.